The 10 T cell receptor beta chains below were found in one sample sequenced in a study of Ad26.COV2.S vaccination and SARS-CoV-2 variants. Some clones are missing from TCRdb's copy, which holds only in-frame ones; the method was immunoSEQ multiplex PCR. The table lists approximately 460,000 clones, around 89% of them singletons. Described treatment: around 19 received Ad26.COV2.S at low or high dose, single or two shots; roughly 5 received placebo; per-sample allocation not given. Sampling occurred on day 63 after the first vaccine or placebo injection. Sample: peripheral blood, taken in a trial of Ad26.COV2.S vaccine versus placebo. Source of these receptors: a person between 18 and 59 years old who received the Ad26.COV2.S COVID-19 vaccine or a placebo.

This clone was seen only once. This sequence joins TRBV19 and TRBJ2-7; D is possibly TRBD2 (6 bases). Looked up from germline, CDR1 is LNHDA and CDR2 is SQIVND (reference sequence). The CDR3 sequence is 14 residues long. The ends were cut back, 4 bases at V and 2 bases at J, with 12 bases in the middle. The CDR3 sequence: CASSTSGGTYEQYF. CDR3 bases: TGTGCCAGTAGTACCTCAGGAGGGACCTACGAGCAGTACTTC. The variable domain in full, with the rest retrieved from reference TRBV19 and TRBJ2-7, is DGGITQSPKYLFRKEGQNVTLSCEQNLNHDAMYWYRQDPGQGLRLIYYSQIVNDFQKGDIAEGYSVSREKKESFPLTVTSAQKNPTAFYLCASSTSGGTYEQYFGPGTRLTVT.

Turning to this clone: Other nucleotide sequences from this sample produce the same CDR3. The chain joins TRBV20-1 to TRBJ2-1; D uncertain. The germline V and J ends were trimmed by 5 bases and 6 bases, with 8 bases remaining between them. The CDR3 consists of 11 residues. The germline CDR1 and CDR2 sequences are DFQATT and SNEGSKA (reference sequence). The CDR3 nucleotides read TGCAGTGCTCCCGACCTCAATGAGCAGTTCTTC. It encodes CSAPDLNEQFF.

Remarks on this clone: Germline and junction disagree at one end, which may indicate a read error. The J gene is TRBJ1-4, the V gene TRBV28; 11 bases map to TRBD1. Germline V gene lookup returns CDR1 MDHEN and CDR2 SYDVKM. The CDR3 runs 13 residues. Here the CDR3 DNA reads TGTGCCAGCAGTGCGGGGGACAGGGGGGACCCCGTTTTT. Protein: CASSAGDRGDPVF. The full variable domain, with the rest looked up from reference TRBV28 and TRBJ1-4, is DVKVTQSSRYLVKRTGEKVFLECVQDMDHENMFWYRQDPGLGLRLIYFSYDVKMKEKGDIPEGYSVSREKKERFSLILESASTNQTSMYLCASSAGDRGDPVFGSGTQLSVL.

The chain is built from TRBV27 and TRBJ2-6; a weak D match, TRBD1 (6 bases). This CDR3 spans 17 amino acids. The germline V gene has CDR1 MNHEY and CDR2 SMNVEV (reference sequence). V was pared by 6 bases and J by 0 bases, with 15 bases between. The CDR3 bases are TGTGCCAGCAGGGGACAAGGACACGTCTCTGGGGCCAACGTCCTGACTTTC. The encoded protein is CASRGQGHVSGANVLTF. The full variable domain, in which reference TRBV27 and TRBJ2-6 provide the parts outside the CDR3, is EAQVTQNPRYLITVTGKKLTVTCSQNMNHEYMSWYRQDPGLGLRQIYYSMNVEVTDKGDVPEGYKVSRKEKRNFPLILESPSPNQTSLYFCASRGQGHVSGANVLTFGAGSRLTVL.

To note about this clone: This CDR3 is also generated by other DNA sequences in the sample. Written as DNA, the CDR3 is TGTGCCAGCAGCCTGAGGGGTTCTGGAAACACCATATATTTT. As protein: CASSLRGSGNTIYF. This chain joins TRBV7-9 and TRBJ1-3; TRBD1 might be the D (5 bases). Germline values: CDR1 SEHNR, CDR2 FQNEAQ (reference sequence). The V end was cut by 5 bases, the J end by 1 base, with 9 bases between. The CDR3 sequence is 14 residues long. The entire variable domain, with the rest obtained from reference TRBV7-9 and TRBJ1-3, is as follows: DTGVSQNPRHKITKRGQNVTFRCDPISEHNRLYWYRQTLGQGPEFLTYFQNEAQLEKSRLLSDRFSAERPKGSFSTLEIQRTEQGDSAMYLCASSLRGSGNTIYFGEGSWLTVV.

This clone has only one observation. This rearrangement joins TRBV30 to TRBJ1-5, with 7 bases aligning to TRBD1. The CDR3 spans 16 residues. Germline trimming cut 1 base from V and 0 bases from J; bases unmatched to any gene: 6. CDR1 and CDR2 from the germline V gene are GTSNPN and SVGIG (reference sequence). The CDR3 DNA is TGTGCCTGGAGTGACAGGGGACCTAATAGCAATCAGCCCCAGCATTTT. Its protein is CAWSDRGPNSNQPQHF.

This sequence joins TRBV18 and TRBJ1-1; D is perhaps TRBD1 (5 bases). The CDR3 runs to 18 residues. Trimming stripped 0 bases from V and 0 bases from J, with 17 bases between. In germline, CDR1 is KGHSH, CDR2 LQKENI. CDR3 residues: CASSPPGKAGGMNTEAFF. DNA of the CDR3: TGTGCCAGCTCACCACCGGGTAAGGCCGGGGGAATGAACACTGAAGCTTTCTTT.

The chain uses TRBV14 and TRBJ2-7, with D perhaps being TRBD1 or TRBD2 (5 bases each). V lost 1 base, J lost 8 bases, and 6 bases lay in between. Germline V gene sequence: CDR1 SGHDN, CDR2 FVKESK. CDR3 length: 11 amino acids. The CDR3 nucleotides are TGTGCCAGCAGCCAAGGGGGGAAGCAGTACTTC. It specifies CASSQGGKQYF.

The rearrangement links TRBV9 to TRBJ1-2; weak D call: TRBD1 (6 bases). The germline V and J ends were trimmed by 4 bases and 4 bases, with 17 bases remaining between them. The CDR3 length is 15 residues. CDR1 is SGDLS and CDR2 is YYNGEE in the germline V gene. CDR3 sequence: CASSSGQNRLYGYTF. The CDR3 DNA reads TGTGCCAGCAGCTCTGGACAGAACAGACTCTATGGCTACACCTTC. The variable domain in full, with the rest retrieved from reference TRBV9 and TRBJ1-2, is DSGVTQTPKHLITATGQRVTLRCSPRSGDLSVYWYQQSLDQGLQFLIQYYNGEERAKGNILERFSAQQFPDLHSELNLSSLELGDSALYFCASSSGQNRLYGYTFGSGTRLTVV.

The rearrangement links TRBV2 to TRBJ2-1; TRBD2 might be the D (6 bases). Trimming took 8 bases from V and 5 from J, leaving 13 bases between them. The CDR3 totals 13 residues. Germline CDR1 SNHLY, CDR2 FYNNEI. The CDR3 loop reads CASGRERDNEQFF. CDR3 nucleotides: TGTGCCAGCGGCCGGGAGCGGGACAATGAGCAGTTCTTC.